This T cell receptor (beta chain) was identified during a study of read filtering for tumor transcriptome and immune sequencing (dated by TCRdb to the early 2020s). About the investigation overall: The cohort consisted of about 18 male and some 15 female patients, with a mean age of about 70 years and an age range of roughly 45 to 85. Per sample, about 3.5 to 10.27 million TCR-region mapped reads were obtained with IR-seq, compared with only about 80 to 1,400 with RNA-seq. One main goal was a read-filtering strategy for immune repertoire data, in particular deciding whether clonotypes backed by only one read should be removed. TCR repertoires obtained by targeted immune repertoire sequencing and by bulk whole-transcriptome sequencing performed on the same bone marrow samples were compared. By revised international staging, fewer than ten patients were R-ISS I, fewer than 20 were R-ISS II and 6 or 7 were R-ISS III. Whole-transcriptome libraries were prepared with the TruSeq RNA Access Library Prep Kit after DNase treatment. Overall results and qualifications from the work: When single-read clonotypes were removed, the proportions of shared clonotypes in IR-seq and RNA-seq correlated more strongly. The sorted CD138-negative fraction was composed of a mixed bone marrow immune population rather than of purified T cells. In IR-seq, approximately 82% of clonotypes but approximately 4% of total reads were represented by single-read clonotypes, whereas in RNA-seq, roughly three quarters of clonotypes and around 47% of reads were represented by single-read clonotypes. Compared with RNA-seq, IR-seq captured clonotypes at much higher depth and more reliably, and a smaller IR-seq throughput was enough to identify most shared clonotypes.

TCR libraries were constructed from roughly 380 ng RNA using the Immunoverse kit, and molecular barcoded adaptors covering alpha/delta and beta/gamma chains were employed. TCR library preparation used the same RNA that went into transcriptome sequencing. An Illumina HiSeq 4000 with 2 x 150 cycles was used to sequence the TCR libraries. In the paper's pipeline: With MiXCR, TCR reads were aligned to human V, D, J and C references and assembled into CDR3 clonotypes, with quality filtering and error correction included. The tcR package in R was used to analyze clonotype counts and gene usage diversity. Raw mapping reads were checked after the RNA-seq reads had been mapped by STAR aligner version 2.5.3a onto the human GRCh37 genome. IR-seq fastq files were randomly downsampled with Seqtk 1.3 to test the effect of sequencing depth on detected clonotypes. Starting from the raw public reads, TCRdb applied fastp trimming at Q25, assembled clones with MiXCR and retained in-frame beta chains. Each record represents a unique CDR3 protein, reported with the most common genes and DNA among its rows. The V and J calls reflect TCRdb's pipeline rather than the authors' work. The table for this sample lists tens of thousands of distinct CDR3 sequences; 15% to 25% of them were counted only once. 11% to 15% of the sample goes to the ten largest clones.

This clonotype was seen at least ten times. Its antigen specificity is not known. No per-base quality is available; no much larger clone lies one base away. Each patient had bone marrow sampled at the time of active disease. Bone marrow mononuclear cells were isolated by Ficoll-Hypaque density gradient centrifugation. Myeloma plasma cells were removed and CD138-negative cells were collected by negative selection after labeling with CD138 magnetic microbeads on a MACS separator. Flow cytometry on an Attune NxT with CD138 antibodies was used to check the purity of the isolated cells. Total RNA was extracted with TRIzol reagent and quantified with a NanoDrop spectrophotometer. For each patient, the CD138-negative bone marrow sample underwent paired RNA-seq and IR-seq. The sequence derives from a donor aged 40 or over with multiple myeloma. The sequenced sample was a population of CD138-negative cells sorted from bone marrow. Reading the label with the study, this specimen's cell subset or site is: bone marrow mononuclear cells depleted of CD138+ plasma/myeloma cells by negative magnetic selection.

The CDR3 sequence is CASSSRTLGETQYF. At the DNA level, the sequence is TGTGCCAGCAGTAGCAGGACATTAGGAGAGACCCAGTACTTC. The chain employs TRBV2 and TRBJ2-5; a tentative D call is TRBD1 (5 bases match). The CDR3 goes from the cysteine to the phenylalanine over 14 residues. The DNA shown is the 42-base CDR3, in frame from base 1. Between the V and J ends, shortened by 5 bases and 4 bases respectively, the junction contains 14 bases. CDR1 and CDR2 (SNHLY, FYNNEI) derive from the germline V gene.